The clone carrying this T cell receptor (beta chain) was found many times. TCRdb processed the RT-PCR reads anew with MiXCR; each CDR3 protein has one entry. The repertoire has fewer than 800,000 distinct CDR3 sequences, 14% of them found once; the top ten carry 3.6%. The CDR3 length is 15 residues. Germline loops: CDR1 MNHEY, CDR2 SVGAGI. Trimming stripped 0 bases from V and 7 bases from J, with 15 bases between. Material: memory CD4+ T cells from blood. The source is a female donor in good health, serving as a healthy control. This rearrangement joins TRBV6-5 to TRBJ1-1; TRBD1 might be the D (6 bases). CDR3 loop: CASSYSSGRGGEAFF. The CDR3 DNA reads TGTGCCAGCAGTTACTCCTCTGGCAGGGGAGGTGAAGCTTTCTTT.